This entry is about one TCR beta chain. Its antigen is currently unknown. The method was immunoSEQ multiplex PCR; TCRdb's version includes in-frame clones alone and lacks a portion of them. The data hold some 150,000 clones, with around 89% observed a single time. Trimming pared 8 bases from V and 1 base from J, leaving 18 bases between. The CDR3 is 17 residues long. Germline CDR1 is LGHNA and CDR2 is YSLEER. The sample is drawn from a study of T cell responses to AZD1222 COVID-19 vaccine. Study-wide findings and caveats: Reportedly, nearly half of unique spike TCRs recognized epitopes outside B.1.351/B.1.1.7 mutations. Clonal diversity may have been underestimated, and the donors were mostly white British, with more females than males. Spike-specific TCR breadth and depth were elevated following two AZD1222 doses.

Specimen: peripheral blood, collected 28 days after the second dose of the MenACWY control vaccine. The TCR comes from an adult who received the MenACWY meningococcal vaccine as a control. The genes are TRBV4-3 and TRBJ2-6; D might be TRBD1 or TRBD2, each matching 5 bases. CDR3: CASGPFGGGSGANVLTF. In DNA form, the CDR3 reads TGCGCCAGCGGGCCGTTTGGGGGTGGGTCTGGGGCCAACGTCCTGACTTTC.